These 30 T cell receptor beta chains originate from one sample sequenced in a study of blood T cell repertoires in COVID-19. Clones were sequenced by immunoSEQ multiplex PCR, and TCRdb holds only the in-frame ones, with some missing. The repertoire includes about 110,000 clones, less than 85% of them detected once, and approximately 3.9% sits in the top ten. Sequenced sample: peripheral blood. The receptor source for this set is a woman of 80 years or more with acute or convalescent COVID-19.

This clone was seen a few times. The J gene is TRBJ1-1, the V gene TRBV2; a weak D match, TRBD1 (6 bases). Germline CDR1 SNHLY, CDR2 FYNNEI. The CDR3 spans 14 residues. The V end lost 6 bases, the J end lost 5 bases, and 16 bases lay between the germline ends. CDR3 coding DNA: TGTGCCAGCAGGGATCAGGGGCCGGGGACTGAAGCTTTCTTT. Translation: CASRDQGPGTEAFF.

V is TRBV11-3 and J is TRBJ2-3; TRBD1 matches at 9 bases. Per the germline V gene, CDR1 is SGHNT and CDR2 is YENEEA. The CDR3 contains 15 residues. V lost 4 bases and J lost 5; bases outside the gene matches: 7. CDR3 in amino acids: CASSYWTGAGDTQYF. CDR3 DNA: TGTGCCAGCAGCTACTGGACAGGGGCGGGAGATACGCAGTATTTT.

V is TRBV18 and J is TRBJ2-3, with TRBD2 matching over 14 bases. The CDR3 contains 16 residues. V lost 4 bases to trimming and J lost 5 bases; unmatched junction nucleotides: 5. CDR1 KGHSH and CDR2 LQKENI come from the germline V gene. CDR3 sequence: CASSLGLAGGQDTQYF. The CDR3 DNA follows: TGTGCCAGCTCACTAGGACTAGCGGGGGGCCAAGATACGCAGTATTTT.

This clone occurred a few times. The CDR3 DNA reads as TGTGCCAGCAACCTAGCGGGAGCGGGCACCGGGGAGCTGTTTTTT. Residues: CASNLAGAGTGELFF. V usage is TRBV27 and J usage is TRBJ2-2, with TRBD2 identical over 10 bases. The V and J ends lost 7 bases and 4 bases, in that order; junction bases with no gene match: 6. This CDR3 region has 15 residues. The germline CDR1 and CDR2 sequences are MNHEY and SMNVEV (reference sequence).

This clone was seen once. The V call is TRBV27, the J call TRBJ1-5; no firm D call. Trimming shortened V by 5 bases and J by 3 bases, and 17 bases separated the two germline ends. CDR3 size: 16 residues. Germline CDR1 and CDR2: MNHEY and SMNVEV (reference sequence). For the CDR3, the DNA is TGTGCCAGCAGTCCAAGGACTAAATCCCACAATCAGCCCCAGCATTTT. This translates into CASSPRTKSHNQPQHF.

This clone was recorded a few times. The chain is built from TRBV4-2 and TRBJ2-7; a weak D match, TRBD2 (6 bases). Germline-derived CDR1 and CDR2 are LGHNA and YNFKEQ. V lost 0 bases to trimming and J lost 2 bases, with 11 bases between them. This CDR3 region has 15 residues. CDR3 loop: CASSQDLGGPYEQYF. Written as DNA, the CDR3 is TGTGCCAGCAGCCAAGATCTGGGAGGTCCCTACGAGCAGTACTTC.

The chain couples TRBV2 to TRBJ1-5, with D perhaps matching TRBD1 (6 bases). The CDR3 is 15 residues long. Germline CDR1 is SNHLY and CDR2 is FYNNEI. Trimming shortened V by 6 bases and J by 1 base, and 13 bases separated the two germline ends. The CDR3 DNA follows: TGTGCCAGCAGGGTACAGGGTTTAAGCAATCAGCCCCAGCATTTT. Amino acid sequence: CASRVQGLSNQPQHF.

The genes are TRBV30 and TRBJ1-5, with D unclear. Germline values: CDR1 GTSNPN, CDR2 SVGIG (reference sequence). The V end was cut by 2 bases, the J end by 6 bases, with 14 bases between. This CDR3 has 14 residues. Here the CDR3 DNA reads TGTGCCTGGAGTTTGACGATGGGCACTCAGCCCCAGCATTTT. Translated, it gives CAWSLTMGTQPQHF.

V gene TRBV5-6 combines with J gene TRBJ1-2; D is perhaps TRBD1 (6 bases). V lost 0 bases and J lost 0, with 6 bases in between. Germline loops: CDR1 SGHDT, CDR2 YYEEEE. This CDR3 is 14 amino acids long. CDR3 amino acids: CASSLGTANYGYTF. CDR3 coding DNA: TGTGCCAGCAGCTTGGGGACAGCTAACTATGGCTACACCTTC.

This clone is a singleton in its sample. The chain carries TRBV6-2 or TRBV6-3 and TRBJ2-7; no definite D call. This CDR3 spans 11 amino acids. V was shortened by 6 bases and J by 4 bases, with 7 bases between the two germline ends. Germline V lookup: CDR1 MNHEY, CDR2 SVGEGT. DNA of the CDR3: TGTGCCAGCAGCCTCCAGTACGAGCAGTACTTC. This codes for CASSLQYEQYF.

The chain joins TRBV3-1 (or the pseudogene TRBV3-2) to TRBJ2-3, with 13 positions matching TRBD2. Germline lookup yields CDR1 LGHDT and CDR2 YNNKEL (reference sequence). V lost 4 bases and J lost 7; bases outside the gene matches: 11. The CDR3 covers 17 residues. The CDR3: CASSLTLAGGSAHTQYF. In DNA form, the CDR3 reads TGTGCCAGCAGCCTAACACTAGCGGGAGGGTCGGCCCATACGCAGTATTTT.

The genes are TRBV3-1 (or the pseudogene TRBV3-2) and TRBJ2-1; D gene uncertain. V lost 3 bases, J lost 5 bases, and 17 bases lay in between. This CDR3 contains 16 residues. Germline V gives CDR1 LGHDT, CDR2 YNNKEL (reference sequence). The CDR3 coding sequence is TGTGCCAGCAGCCAGGAGCCCAGCGCAGCGCACAATGAGCAGTTCTTC. It yields the protein CASSQEPSAAHNEQFF.

The chain recombines TRBV4-3 with TRBJ1-2; D gene unclear. The CDR3 sequence is 18 residues long. Trimming stripped 1 base from V and 4 bases from J, with 22 bases between. Germline CDR1 and CDR2: LGHNA and YSLEER. The CDR3 DNA follows: TGCGCCAGCAGCCAAGGGTCCCGGACGCACAGTGAGGGCTATGGCTACACCTTC. This translates into CASSQGSRTHSEGYGYTF.

The chain uses TRBV27 and TRBJ2-1; 10 bases are shared with TRBD2. After removal of 5 bases from V and 6 bases from J, the junction contained 10 bases not matched to a gene. The CDR3 spans 16 residues. CDR1 is MNHEY, CDR2 SMNVEV, per germline (reference sequence). CDR3 coding DNA: TGTGCCAGCAGTCCCTTCTCAGCGGGGGGGACCAATGAGCAGTTCTTC. It specifies CASSPFSAGGTNEQFF.

V is TRBV28 and J is TRBJ2-4; perhaps TRBD2 as D (5 bases). The CDR3 loop spans 14 amino acids. V was clipped by 5 bases and J by 6 bases, with 14 bases between them. Germline lookup yields CDR1 MDHEN and CDR2 SYDVKM. This chain's CDR3 is CASSPTSRANIQYF. For the CDR3, the DNA is TGTGCCAGCAGTCCAACTAGTAGGGCAAACATTCAGTACTTC.

This chain links TRBV9 with TRBJ2-1; weak D call: TRBD1 (6 bases). Germline-derived CDR1 and CDR2 are SGDLS and YYNGEE. The CDR3 runs to 17 residues. Trimming took off 4 bases at V and 2 bases at J, with 19 bases between the two ends. The CDR3 region has the DNA TGTGCCAGCAGCCCCCGGCCTCAGGGGCAGGCCTACAATGAGCAGTTCTTC. It translates to CASSPRPQGQAYNEQFF. Full variable domain (rest looked up from reference TRBV9 and TRBJ2-1): DSGVTQTPKHLITATGQRVTLRCSPRSGDLSVYWYQQSLDQGLQFLIQYYNGEERAKGNILERFSAQQFPDLHSELNLSSLELGDSALYFCASSPRPQGQAYNEQFFGPGTRLTVL.

The chain uses TRBV3-1 (or the pseudogene TRBV3-2) and TRBJ1-1, with D uncertain. V lost 2 bases to trimming and J lost 4 bases, with 11 bases between them. Germline loops: CDR1 LGHDT, CDR2 YNNKEL (reference sequence). CDR3 length: 14 amino acids. CDR3 DNA: TGTGCCAGCAGCCAACGTTATTCCGGCACTGAAGCTTTCTTT. Protein product: CASSQRYSGTEAFF.

The chain links TRBV5-1 to TRBJ2-7; D remains ambiguous. Deletions cut 3 bases from V and 8 bases from J, with 9 bases between. The germline gives CDR1 SGHRS, CDR2 YFSETQ. This CDR3 is 11 amino acids long. The CDR3, as DNA: TGCGCCAGCAGCTCCCAAGCAAAGCAGTACTTC. The encoded protein is CASSSQAKQYF.

The chain employs TRBV5-1 and TRBJ2-7; 11 bases align to TRBD1. In germline, CDR1 is SGHRS, CDR2 YFSETQ. The CDR3 is made up of 16 amino acids. V dropped 3 bases and J dropped 3; count of bases not matched to a gene: 8. In nucleotides, the CDR3 is TGCGCCAGCAGCTCCTCCGGGACAGGGGGGGTCTACGAGCAGTACTTC. This gives the protein CASSSSGTGGVYEQYF. The whole variable domain, remainder taken from reference TRBV5-1 and TRBJ2-7, is KAGVTQTPRYLIKTRGQQVTLSCSPISGHRSVSWYQQTPGQGLQFLFEYFSETQRNKGNFPGRFSGRQFSNSRSEMNVSTLELGDSALYLCASSSSGTGGVYEQYFGPGTRLTVT.

In this sample, this clone turned up a few times. The chain couples TRBV6-1 to TRBJ1-4; possible D gene TRBD1, 5 bases. V was shortened by 2 bases and J by 8 bases, with 12 bases between the two germline ends. CDR1 is MNHNS, CDR2 SASEGT, per germline. CDR3 length: 14 residues. CDR3 nucleotides: TGTGCCAGCAGTGAATCGGGGGATGGGGAAAAACTGTTTTTT. Its translation: CASSESGDGEKLFF.

The genes are TRBV5-1 and TRBJ1-4; 7 bases fit TRBD1. Germline V gene sequence: CDR1 SGHRS, CDR2 YFSETQ. J gave up 3 bases and V 7 bases, and 6 bases lay outside the gene matches. The CDR3 contains 14 residues. CDR3 bases: TGCGCCAGCTCGTCCGGGACAGCTAATGAAAAACTGTTTTTT. This codes for CASSSGTANEKLFF.

This chain uses TRBV28 with TRBJ1-6, with D possibly being TRBD1 (5 bases). The CDR3 loop spans 16 amino acids. Trimming left V 3 bases short and J 6 bases short, with 15 bases between. Germline V gene data show CDR1 as MDHEN and CDR2 as SYDVKM. Here the CDR3 reads CASSFGWGSSNSPLHF. The CDR3 region has the DNA TGTGCCAGCAGTTTTGGGTGGGGCTCTAGTAATTCACCCCTCCACTTT.

This clone turned up a few times. V gene TRBV7-9 combines with J gene TRBJ2-5; no firm D call. V lost 6 bases and J lost 3, with 5 bases in between. Looked up from germline, CDR1 is SEHNR and CDR2 is FQNEAQ (reference sequence). The CDR3 spans 11 residues. CDR3 in amino acids: CASRLEETQYF. The CDR3 nucleotides are TGTGCCAGCAGACTTGAAGAGACCCAGTACTTC.

The chain carries TRBV6-6 and TRBJ1-2; 10 nucleotides agree with TRBD1. V was pared by 2 bases and J by 6 bases, with 3 bases of the junction left unmatched. This CDR3 is built from 14 residues. Germline loops: CDR1 MNHNY, CDR2 SVGAGI (reference sequence). The CDR3 DNA is TGTGCCAGCAGTTACCAGGGACAGGGGAATGGCTACACCTTC. It codes for CASSYQGQGNGYTF.

This rearrangement joins TRBV5-1 to TRBJ2-7; D may be TRBD1 (6 bases). Trimming shortened V by 5 bases and J by 3 bases, and 12 bases separated the two germline ends. Germline values: CDR1 SGHRS, CDR2 YFSETQ. CDR3 length equals 13 residues. CDR3 coding DNA: TGCGCCAGCAGAAGGGGGTCGAGCTACGAGCAGTACTTC. As protein: CASRRGSSYEQYF.

J is TRBJ1-1 and V is TRBV28; no firm D call. This CDR3 is built from 14 residues. V dropped 1 base and J dropped 1 base, with 7 bases sitting between them. Germline V gene data show CDR1 as MDHEN and CDR2 as SYDVKM. CDR3 sequence: CASSLSRSNTEAFF. The CDR3, as DNA: TGTGCCAGCAGTTTATCTAGGTCGAACACTGAAGCTTTCTTT.

The rearrangement joins TRBV6-5 to TRBJ2-7, with 9 bases matching TRBD2. CDR1 is MNHEY and CDR2 is SVGAGI in the germline V gene. The CDR3 totals 16 residues. Germline trimming cut 0 bases from V and 3 bases from J; bases unmatched to any gene: 6. The CDR3 protein is CASSYSPSGVSYEQYF. CDR3 sequence (DNA): TGTGCCAGCAGTTACTCACCTAGCGGGGTAAGCTACGAGCAGTACTTC.

A note on this clone: This CDR3 is also generated by other DNA sequences in the sample. CDR3 in DNA: TGTGCCAGCAGTCTAGACAGGGGGAGGGAAAAACTGTTTTTT. Encoded protein: CASSLDRGREKLFF. The chain combines TRBV28 with TRBJ1-4; 9 bases are shared with TRBD1. The CDR3 spans 14 residues. The germline gives CDR1 MDHEN, CDR2 SYDVKM. V shed 5 bases and J 8 bases; nucleotides not matched to a gene: 6.

This clone has only a few counts. The V gene is TRBV27, the J gene TRBJ2-7; weak D call: TRBD1 (5 bases). The CDR3 is made up of 13 amino acids. Between the trimmed V and J ends, which lost 5 bases and 10 bases, there was a span of 18 bases. Germline CDR1 and CDR2: MNHEY and SMNVEV (reference sequence). The CDR3, as DNA: TGTGCCAGCAGTCCTCGGAATCAGGGAAATCAGTACTTC. It is translated as CASSPRNQGNQYF.

The CDR3 is CASSLAWGTGGSGYTF. CDR3 nucleotide sequence: TGTGCCAGCAGTTTAGCCTGGGGGACAGGGGGGTCTGGCTACACCTTC. The V gene is TRBV28, the J gene TRBJ1-2; 11 bases are a match to TRBD1. This CDR3 has 16 residues. V lost 2 bases and J lost 7; bases outside the gene matches: 9. Germline V CDR1 and CDR2: MDHEN, SYDVKM.